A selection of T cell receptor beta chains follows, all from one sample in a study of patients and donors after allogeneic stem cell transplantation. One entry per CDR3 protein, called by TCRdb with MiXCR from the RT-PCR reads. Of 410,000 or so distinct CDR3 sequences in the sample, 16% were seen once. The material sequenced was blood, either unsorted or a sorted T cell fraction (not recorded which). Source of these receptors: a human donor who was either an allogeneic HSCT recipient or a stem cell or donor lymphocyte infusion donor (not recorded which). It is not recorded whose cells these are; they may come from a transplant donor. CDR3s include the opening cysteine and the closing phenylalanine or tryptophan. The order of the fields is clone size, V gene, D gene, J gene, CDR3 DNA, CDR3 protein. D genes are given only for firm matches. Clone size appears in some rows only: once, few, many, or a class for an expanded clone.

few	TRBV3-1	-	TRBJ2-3	TGTGCCAGCAGCCAAGTTACAGCAGATACGCAGTATTTT	CASSQVTADTQYF
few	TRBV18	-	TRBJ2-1	TGTGCCAGCTCCCTGGACTCGACATCCTCTTTAGTCTTC	CASSLDSTSSLVF
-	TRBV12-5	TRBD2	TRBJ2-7	TGTGCTAGTGGTTTGGATTGGATTAGCGGGATCTACGAGCAGTACTTC	CASGLDWISGIYEQYF
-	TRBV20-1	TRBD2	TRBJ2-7	TGCAGTGCTCTGGGACTAGCGGGGGAGGTTTACGAGCAGTACTTC	CSALGLAGEVYEQYF
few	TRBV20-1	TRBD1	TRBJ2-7	TGCAGTGCTAGCAAACCGGGACAGGGCTCCTACGAGCAGTACTTC	CSASKPGQGSYEQYF
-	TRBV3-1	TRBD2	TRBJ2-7	TGTGCCAGCAGCCAACACTCGAGCGGGAGTCACTTC	CASSQHSSGSHF
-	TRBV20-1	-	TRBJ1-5	TGCAGTGCCAGAAATCGGGGGATCAATCAGCCCCAGCATTTT	CSARNRGINQPQHF
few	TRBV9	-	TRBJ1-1	TGTGCCAGCAGCGTCACAGGGAAAACTGAAGCTTTCTTT	CASSVTGKTEAFF
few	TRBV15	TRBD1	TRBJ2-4	TGTGCCACCAGCAATCGACAGGGGGTGGCCAAAAACATTCAGTACTTC	CATSNRQGVAKNIQYF
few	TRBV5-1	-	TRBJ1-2	TGCGCCAGCAGCGTCAGGGGCTATGGCTACACCTTC	CASSVRGYGYTF
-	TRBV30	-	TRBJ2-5	TGTGCCTGGGGGCGGGTACAAGAGACCCAGTACTTC	CAWGRVQETQYF
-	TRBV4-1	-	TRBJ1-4	TGCGCCAGCAGCCAAGGGGGGGGTGGGATGTTCGAAAAACTGTTTTTT	CASSQGGGGMFEKLFF
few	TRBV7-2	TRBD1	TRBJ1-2	TGTGCCAGCAGCTTCTTTATGTGGGGACAGGGCTATGGCTACACCTTC	CASSFFMWGQGYGYTF
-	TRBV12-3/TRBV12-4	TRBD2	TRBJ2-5	TGTGCCAGCAGCCATCCCCGCGGGAGCCTGTACCAAGAGACCCAGTACTTC	CASSHPRGSLYQETQYF
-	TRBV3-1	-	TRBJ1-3	TGTGCCAGCAGCCAAGAAAACACCATATATTTT	CASSQENTIYF
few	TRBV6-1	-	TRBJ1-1	TGTGCCAGCATGATCACGGTTACGGGCACTGAAGCTTTCTTT	CASMITVTGTEAFF
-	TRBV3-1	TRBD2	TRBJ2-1	TGTGCCAGCAGCCAAGAACTAGCGGGAGGGCCGGGTGAGCAGTTCTTC	CASSQELAGGPGEQFF
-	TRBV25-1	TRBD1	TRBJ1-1	TGTGCCAGCAGGGACCCTAAACAGGGGGCCCTGGGTGAAGCTTTCTTT	CASRDPKQGALGEAFF
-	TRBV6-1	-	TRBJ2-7	TGTGCCAGCACCCAGGCGACCGGACCCACCTACGAGCAGTACTTC	CASTQATGPTYEQYF
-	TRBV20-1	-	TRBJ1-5	TGCAGTGCTAGACGGGACAGCAATCAGCCCCAGCATTTT	CSARRDSNQPQHF
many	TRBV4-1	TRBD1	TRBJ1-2	TGCGCCAGCAGCCAAGAACAGGACAGGGCCTATGGCTACACCTTC	CASSQEQDRAYGYTF
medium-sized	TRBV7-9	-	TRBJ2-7	TGTGCCAGCAGCGGCGACAGTACCAGCTCCTACGAGCAGTACTTC	CASSGDSTSSYEQYF
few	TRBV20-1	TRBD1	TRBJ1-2	TGCAGTGGTGGACAGGGGTTCTATGGCTACACCTTC	CSGGQGFYGYTF
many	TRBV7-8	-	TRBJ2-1	TGTGCCAGCAGCTTACCCCGAAGGGTAGGGCTTCTCGGCGATGAGCAGTTCTTC	CASSLPRRVGLLGDEQFF
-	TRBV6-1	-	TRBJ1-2	TGTGCCAGCAGTCAGGATATTTTAGACCCGGGCTACACCTTC	CASSQDILDPGYTF
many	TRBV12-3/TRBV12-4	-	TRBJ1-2	TGTGCCAGCAGTTCCCGCTATGGCTACACCTTC	CASSSRYGYTF
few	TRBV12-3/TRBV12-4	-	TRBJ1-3	TGTGCCAGCAGGGGAGGCGATTTACGCTCTGGAAACACCATATATTTT	CASRGGDLRSGNTIYF
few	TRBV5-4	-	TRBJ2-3	TGTGCCAGCAGCTCTCGGGGAGGATCCTCCACAGATACGCAGTATTTT	CASSSRGGSSTDTQYF
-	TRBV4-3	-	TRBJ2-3	TGCGCCAGCAGCCAAGATGTCGCGGGGGCCCGCGGGTCAGATACGCAGTATTTT	CASSQDVAGARGSDTQYF
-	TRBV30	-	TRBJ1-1	TGTGCCTGGAGTGTACTACCGGGGTTGAACACTGAAGCTTTCTTT	CAWSVLPGLNTEAFF
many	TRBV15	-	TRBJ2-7	TGTGCCACCAGCGAGGTTCCGGGGGTGATCTACGAGCAGTACTTC	CATSEVPGVIYEQYF
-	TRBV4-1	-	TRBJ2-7	TGCGCCAGCAGCCAGAGCGGAGAGCAGTACTTC	CASSQSGEQYF
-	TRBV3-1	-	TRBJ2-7	TGTGCCAGCAGCCAAGGGACCCTGGAGCAGTACTTC	CASSQGTLEQYF
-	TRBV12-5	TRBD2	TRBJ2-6	TGTGCTAGTGGCTCCCGGGGAGGGCATGGGGCCAACGTCCTGACTTTC	CASGSRGGHGANVLTF
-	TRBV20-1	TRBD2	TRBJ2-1	TGCAGTGCTCCCTCCGGGACTAGCGGCTACAATGAGCAGTTCTTC	CSAPSGTSGYNEQFF
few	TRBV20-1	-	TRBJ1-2	TGCAGTGCTGGATACCGACGCCCCTCTAACTATGGCTACACCTTC	CSAGYRRPSNYGYTF
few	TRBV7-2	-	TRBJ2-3	TGTGCCAGCAGCTCCCTATCGGGCCCAGATACGCAGTATTTT	CASSSLSGPDTQYF
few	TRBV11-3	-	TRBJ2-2	TGTGCCAGCAGCACCCAACCGCGTCTCCTTAACACCGGGGAGCTGTTTTTT	CASSTQPRLLNTGELFF
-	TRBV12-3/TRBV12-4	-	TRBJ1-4	TGTGCCAGCAGTAAGGGGTCAAGTCATGAAAAACTGTTTTTT	CASSKGSSHEKLFF
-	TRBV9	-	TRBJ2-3	TGTGCCAGCAGCGTAGCCCTGCCCAGGGGCGGGGATACGCAGTATTTT	CASSVALPRGGDTQYF
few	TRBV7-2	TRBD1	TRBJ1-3	TGTGCCAGCAACCCACACAGGGGGCTAGGAAACACCATATATTTT	CASNPHRGLGNTIYF
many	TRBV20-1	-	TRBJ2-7	TGCAGTGCAATGGACAGCTACGAGCAGTACTTC	CSAMDSYEQYF
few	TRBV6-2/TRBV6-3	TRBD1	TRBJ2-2	TGTGCCAGCACCCTGACAGGGGTGGGCGGGGAGCTGTTTTTT	CASTLTGVGGELFF
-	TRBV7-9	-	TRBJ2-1	TGTGCCAGCAGCTTAGTGGGGGCTTCCTACAATGAGCAGTTCTTC	CASSLVGASYNEQFF
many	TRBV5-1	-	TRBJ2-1	TGCGCCAGCAGGTCCGGGCCCCCGAGCTCCTACAATGAGCAGTTCTTC	CASRSGPPSSYNEQFF
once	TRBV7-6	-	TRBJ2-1	TGTGCCAGCAGCTTCCTCCCCAGGGGCAGAAACTACAATGAGCAGTTCTTC	CASSFLPRGRNYNEQFF
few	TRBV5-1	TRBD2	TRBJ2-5	TGCGCCAGCAGTAAGGACGGGGGGGTGAAGACCCAGTACTTC	CASSKDGGVKTQYF
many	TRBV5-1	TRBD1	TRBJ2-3	TGCGCCAGCAAACCCCGGGACAGTAGCACAGATACGCAGTATTTT	CASKPRDSSTDTQYF
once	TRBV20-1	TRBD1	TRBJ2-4	TGCAGTGTTACAGGGGAGGCCAAAAACATTCAGTACTTC	CSVTGEAKNIQYF
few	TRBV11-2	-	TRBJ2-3	TGTGCCAGCAGCTGGGCCTCCCACGCAGATACGCAGTATTTT	CASSWASHADTQYF
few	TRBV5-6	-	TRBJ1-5	TGTGCCAGCAGCTTGGGGGCGGGGCATCAGCCCCAGCATTTT	CASSLGAGHQPQHF
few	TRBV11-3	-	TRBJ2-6	TGTGCCAGTACAGTGGACTCTGGGGCCAACGTCCTGACTTTC	CASTVDSGANVLTF
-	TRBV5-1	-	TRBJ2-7	TGCGCCAGCAGCTTGGCCCAAGGAGGTCCTTACGAGCAGTACTTC	CASSLAQGGPYEQYF
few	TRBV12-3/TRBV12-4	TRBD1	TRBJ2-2	TGTGCCAGCAGCCCTACCGGGACAGGGGGCGTCGGGGAGCTGTTTTTT	CASSPTGTGGVGELFF
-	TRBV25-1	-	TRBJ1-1	TGTGCCAGCAGTTTTACGGAGATGAACACTGAAGCTTTCTTT	CASSFTEMNTEAFF
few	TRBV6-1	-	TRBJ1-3	TGTGCCAGCAGTCGACAGGTTGGCCACACCATATATTTT	CASSRQVGHTIYF
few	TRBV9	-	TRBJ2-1	TGTGCCAGCAGCGGAAAAGCGGTCTCCTTATACAATGAGCAGTTCTTC	CASSGKAVSLYNEQFF
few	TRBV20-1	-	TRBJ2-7	TGCAGTGCTACCTGTTCAGGGTTGCCCGAGCAGTACTTC	CSATCSGLPEQYF
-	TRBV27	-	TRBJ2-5	TGTGCCAGCAGTTTTAAGGGGCGAGAGACCCAGTACTTC	CASSFKGRETQYF
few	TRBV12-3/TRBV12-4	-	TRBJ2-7	TGTGCCAGCAGTGAGGGCAGGGGTTTCGAGCAGTACTTC	CASSEGRGFEQYF